This TCR beta chain was sequenced during a study of chemoradiotherapy in HPV16-positive cancers. The germline V gene encodes CDR1 MDHEN and CDR2 SYDVKM. The CDR3 length is 14 residues. With 10 bases removed from V and 4 bases from J, the gap between germline ends came to 20 bases. To note about this clone: Its antigen is currently unknown.

This table comes from immunoSEQ multiplex PCR, and its TCRdb copy is limited to in-frame clones, with some not included. The sample yields around 15,000 clones, 55% to 75% seen once. Samples were taken several times over chemoradiotherapy. Whole-study results and caveats: For HPV16-positive patients, expanding HPV-responsive T cells associated with longer recurrence-free survival. The functional HPV-specific definition rests on just two HPV16-positive patients. Candidate HPV-specific clones and E7-related TCR motifs grew in tumor during treatment.

The TCR sequence derives from a human donor with HPV-associated anogenital cancer. The genes are TRBV28 and TRBJ2-7; TRBD1 might be the D (7 bases). This sample was obtained from a patient who underwent chemoradiotherapy. This chain's CDR3 is CATQEEGAKYEQYF. CDR3 nucleotide sequence: TGTGCCACCCAGGAGGAGGGGGCTAAATACGAGCAGTACTTC.